This T cell receptor (beta chain) was retrieved from a study of T cell changes during pregnancy in multiple sclerosis. This CDR3 region has 14 residues. V gave up 4 bases and J gave up 3 bases; unmatched junction bases: 3. The V gene's germline CDR1 is SQVTM and CDR2 ANQGSEA. Using immunoSEQ multiplex PCR, the repertoire was profiled, and TCRdb retains in-frame clones only, with some absent. The data show tens of thousands of clones, with 85% to 95% seen just once and about 8.3% held by the top ten. This TCR was recovered from a female donor with multiple sclerosis, enrolled in a pregnancy study. This specimen consisted of CD8+ T cells from peripheral blood mononuclear cells, obtained in the third trimester of pregnancy. This chain joins TRBV29-1 and TRBJ1-5, with 10 bases that match TRBD1. CDR3 residues: CSVAGQGYNQPQHF. CDR3 nucleotide sequence: TGCAGCGTTGCGGGACAGGGGTACAATCAGCCCCAGCATTTT.